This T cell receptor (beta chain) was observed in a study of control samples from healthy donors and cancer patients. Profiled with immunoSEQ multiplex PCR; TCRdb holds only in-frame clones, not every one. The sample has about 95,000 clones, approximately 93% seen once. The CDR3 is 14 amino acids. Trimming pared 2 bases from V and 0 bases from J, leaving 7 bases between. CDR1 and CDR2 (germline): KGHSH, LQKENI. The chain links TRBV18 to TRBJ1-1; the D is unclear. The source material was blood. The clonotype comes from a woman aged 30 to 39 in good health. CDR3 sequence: CASSPARLNTEAFF. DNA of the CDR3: TGTGCCAGCTCACCAGCCAGATTGAACACTGAAGCTTTCTTT.